A single sample gave rise to the 2 T cell receptor beta chains below, sequenced in a study of blood T cell repertoires in COVID-19 (dated by TCRdb to about 2020). Library prep was done by the immunoSEQ multiplex PCR assay. What TCRdb holds here is the immuneACCESS table cut down to in-frame rearrangements. Part of the clones is not present; checked against another copy, under half of the missing clones reflect an unresolved V gene, and the others are unexplained. This sample is represented by 170,000 or so clones; roughly 86% of them were singletons. The biggest ten clones account for approximately 7% of the sample. The sequenced sample consisted of peripheral blood. The receptors stem from a man in his fifties or sixties with active or convalescent COVID-19.

This clone was counted only a few times. J is TRBJ1-1 and V is TRBV10-3; maybe TRBD1 (6 bases). The CDR3 spans 16 residues. Trimming removed 6 bases at V and 2 bases at J, with 19 bases between. Germline CDR1 ENHRY, CDR2 SYGVKD. CDR3 nucleotide sequence: TGTGCCATCAGCCAACCCGGGGGGGCCGGAAACACTGAAGCTTTCTTT. Encoded protein: CAISQPGGAGNTEAFF.

This chain uses TRBV19 with TRBJ1-5; TRBD1 might be the D (6 bases). The CDR3 spans 14 residues. V was clipped by 9 bases and J by 1 base, with 13 bases between them. Germline assignment: CDR1 LNHDA and CDR2 SQIVND (reference sequence). The CDR3 sequence is CASRKQGSNQPQHF. CDR3 coding DNA: TGTGCCAGCAGGAAGCAGGGGAGCAATCAGCCCCAGCATTTT.